This is a list of T cell receptor beta chains from one sample in a study of blood T cells in healthy people across ages. TCRdb ran MiXCR on the 5' RACE reads and lists one entry per CDR3 protein. Among roughly 1,500,000 distinct CDR3 sequences listed, around 42% were seen once. The sample taken for sequencing was blood. Every receptor here comes from a woman under 30 in good health. Each CDR3 is given with its conserved first and last residue. The order of the fields is V gene, J gene, D gene, clone size, CDR3 DNA, CDR3 protein. A D gene is named only where the DNA matches it firmly. The listing skips clone size in some rows; elsewhere it reads once, few, many or a size class.

V: TRBV20-1; J: TRBJ2-1; D: TRBD2; size: once; DNA: TGCAGTGCGACAGGACTAGCGGAAGATAGCTCCTACAATGAGCAGTTCTTC; CDR3: CSATGLAEDSSYNEQFF
V: TRBV3-1; J: TRBJ2-2; D: TRBD2; size: .; DNA: TGTGCCAGCAGCCCATCTAGGAGCGGGGATGGCGGGGAGCTGTTTTTT; CDR3: CASSPSRSGDGGELFF
V: TRBV2; J: TRBJ1-1; D: TRBD1; size: few; DNA: TGTGCCAGCAGTGAAGAGAACAGGGGGACTGAAGCTTTCTTT; CDR3: CASSEENRGTEAFF
V: TRBV2; J: TRBJ2-1; D: TRBD1; size: .; DNA: TGTGCCAGCAGCGTGGGACAGCCGTACCAAGAGACCCAGTTCTTC; CDR3: CASSVGQPYQETQFF
V: TRBV6-1; J: TRBJ2-5; D: TRBD2; size: .; DNA: TGTGCCAGCAGTGCGACTAGCGGGAGCGGTGAGACCCAGTACTTC; CDR3: CASSATSGSGETQYF
V: TRBV6-2/TRBV6-3; J: TRBJ2-3; D: .; size: .; DNA: TGTGCCAGCAGGGGGTGGCAACGCACAGATACGCAGTATTTT; CDR3: CASRGWQRTDTQYF
V: TRBV2; J: TRBJ2-5; D: TRBD2; size: few; DNA: TGTGCCAGCCGAAGCACTAGCGGCAGTAGTTGGACCCAGTACTTC; CDR3: CASRSTSGSSWTQYF
V: TRBV12-3/TRBV12-4; J: TRBJ2-1; D: .; size: few; DNA: TGTGCCAGCAGACTAGGGAGCTCCTACAATGAGCAGTTCTTC; CDR3: CASRLGSSYNEQFF
V: TRBV18; J: TRBJ2-7; D: TRBD2; size: .; DNA: TGTGCCAGCTCACGAACACGGGAGGCCTCCTACGAGCAGTACTTC; CDR3: CASSRTREASYEQYF
V: TRBV4-2; J: TRBJ2-5; D: .; size: .; DNA: TGTGCCAGCAGCCAAGATCCGCATCCACAAGAGACCCAGTACTTC; CDR3: CASSQDPHPQETQYF
V: TRBV7-8; J: TRBJ2-3; D: TRBD2; size: few; DNA: TGTGCCAGCAGCTTAAGGCCTGGACTAGCGGGGTCAGATACGCAGTATTTT; CDR3: CASSLRPGLAGSDTQYF
V: TRBV10-3; J: TRBJ2-7; D: .; size: .; DNA: TGTGCCATCACCCCGACAGGTGACGAGCAGTACTTC; CDR3: CAITPTGDEQYF
V: TRBV30; J: TRBJ2-7; D: TRBD1; size: .; DNA: TGTGCCTGGAGTTGGACAGGGGGTTACGAGCAGTACTTC; CDR3: CAWSWTGGYEQYF
V: TRBV7-9; J: TRBJ1-2; D: .; size: .; DNA: TGTGCCGGCAGCTTCCCGGCAGCCGTATATGGCTACACCTTC; CDR3: CAGSFPAAVYGYTF
V: TRBV6-5; J: TRBJ2-7; D: .; size: .; DNA: TGTGCCAGCAGCCCGGGACGGTTGACCTACGAGCAGTACTTC; CDR3: CASSPGRLTYEQYF
V: TRBV10-1; J: TRBJ1-4; D: .; size: few; DNA: TGCGCCAGCAGTGGCGGTGACGGATCAACTAATGAAAAACTGTTTTTT; CDR3: CASSGGDGSTNEKLFF
V: TRBV9; J: TRBJ2-1; D: .; size: .; DNA: TGTGCCAGTCAGGTTTCTCCCCTCAATGAGCAGTTCTTC; CDR3: CASQVSPLNEQFF
V: TRBV20-1; J: TRBJ2-1; D: .; size: .; DNA: TGCTCTGCAGAGCGCTACAATGAGCAGTTCTTC; CDR3: CSAERYNEQFF
V: TRBV10-3; J: TRBJ2-1; D: .; size: many; DNA: TGTGCCATCAGTGACCCCCATGAGCAGTTCTTC; CDR3: CAISDPHEQFF
V: TRBV24-1; J: TRBJ1-1; D: TRBD1; size: .; DNA: TGTGCCACCAGTGAGGGACAGGGGAACACTGAAGCTTTCTTT; CDR3: CATSEGQGNTEAFF
V: TRBV9; J: TRBJ2-1; D: TRBD1; size: .; DNA: TGTGCCAGCAGCGGGGACAGAAAGTACAATGAGCAGTTCTTC; CDR3: CASSGDRKYNEQFF
V: TRBV12-3/TRBV12-4; J: TRBJ1-2; D: TRBD1; size: few; DNA: TGTGCCAGCAGTTTAGGCCGGACAGGTCTTTCCCGTCACTATGGCTACACCTTC; CDR3: CASSLGRTGLSRHYGYTF
V: TRBV29-1; J: TRBJ2-7; D: .; size: many; DNA: TGCAGCGTGGGAGTTTCCTACGAGCAGTACTTC; CDR3: CSVGVSYEQYF
V: TRBV7-2; J: TRBJ2-5; D: .; size: few; DNA: TGTGCCAGCAGCGTCTGGGGGGAGAACCAAGAGACCCAGTACTTC; CDR3: CASSVWGENQETQYF
V: TRBV5-1; J: TRBJ2-3; D: TRBD2; size: once; DNA: TGCGCCAGCAGCTCTCAAGCGGGAGTTGCAGATACGCAGTATTTT; CDR3: CASSSQAGVADTQYF
V: TRBV11-2; J: TRBJ2-1; D: TRBD2; size: .; DNA: TGTGCCAGCAGGGGACTAGCGGGAGGAGTGAATGAGCAGTTCTTC; CDR3: CASRGLAGGVNEQFF
V: TRBV20-1; J: TRBJ1-1; D: .; size: few; DNA: TGCAGTGCTAGCGGACGGGCCAACACTGAAGCTTTCTTT; CDR3: CSASGRANTEAFF
V: TRBV7-2; J: TRBJ1-1; D: .; size: once; DNA: TGTGCCACAAACCCCGGGGGGCGGAGGGGCACTGAAGCTTTCTTT; CDR3: CATNPGGRRGTEAFF
V: TRBV12-3/TRBV12-4; J: TRBJ2-4; D: .; size: few; DNA: TGTGCCAGCACCCCCGTATACCACGGGGACATTCAGTACTTC; CDR3: CASTPVYHGDIQYF
V: TRBV4-1; J: TRBJ1-1; D: .; size: .; DNA: TGCGCCAGCAGCCCCGACCTCGGCTACATGAACACTGAAGCTTTCTTT; CDR3: CASSPDLGYMNTEAFF
V: TRBV10-3; J: TRBJ1-2; D: .; size: .; DNA: TGTGCCATCAGTGAGAAAAGAGCTAACTATGGCTACACCTTC; CDR3: CAISEKRANYGYTF
V: TRBV29-1; J: TRBJ1-1; D: TRBD1; size: .; DNA: TGCAGCGTTGAGTTAGGACAGGTTCCCACTGAAGCTTTCTTT; CDR3: CSVELGQVPTEAFF
V: TRBV7-9; J: TRBJ2-3; D: .; size: .; DNA: TGTGCCGAACGCAAAGGGGAGGGGGAAGCGACAGATACGCAGTATTTT; CDR3: CAERKGEGEATDTQYF
V: TRBV12-3/TRBV12-4; J: TRBJ1-5; D: TRBD1; size: few; DNA: TGTGCCAGCAGTCAGGGGGATCGGCCCCAGCATTTT; CDR3: CASSQGDRPQHF
V: TRBV4-1; J: TRBJ2-7; D: TRBD1; size: .; DNA: TGCGCCAGCAGCGGGACAGTCGAGCAGTACTTC; CDR3: CASSGTVEQYF
V: TRBV20-1; J: TRBJ1-1; D: .; size: .; DNA: TGCAGTGCTAGAGAGCCGGGCAGGGGTAAGACTGAAGCTTTCTTT; CDR3: CSAREPGRGKTEAFF
V: TRBV7-2; J: TRBJ2-7; D: TRBD1; size: .; DNA: TGTGCCAGCAGCTTAGGCCCTGCCGGACAGGGGAATCTCTACGAGCAGTACTTC; CDR3: CASSLGPAGQGNLYEQYF
V: TRBV5-1; J: TRBJ2-7; D: TRBD2; size: once; DNA: TGCGCCAGCAGCCCCGTTACTAGCGGGGGAGCCTACGAGCAGTACTTC; CDR3: CASSPVTSGGAYEQYF